This is a list of T cell receptor beta chains from one sample in a study of cytomegalovirus exposure and HLA in healthy donors. The repertoire was sequenced with immunoSEQ multiplex PCR; TCRdb's copy has only in-frame clones and lacks some. The repertoire holds about 140,000 clones, with around 80% as singletons. Material for sequencing was PBMCs. The receptors here all came from a young man in good health. Each CDR3 is given with its conserved first and last residue.

v_call,cdr3_aa
TRBV25-1,CAASGQGKGAPLHF
TRBV28,CASNSPQQGSGYTF
TRBV6-1,CASSDGAGWDTEAFF
TRBV14,CASSRRVGGGGTDTQYF
TRBV28,CASSPNPGLAPGNEQFF
TRBV6-4,CASSPRVGGSNEQFF
TRBV6-1,CASNSGQGYEQFF
TRBV4-1,CASSQVSSEKYQETQYF
TRBV7-3,CASSLGQHTDTQYF
TRBV15,CATSRDRINEKLFF
TRBV6-5,CASKGLAGVTGELFF
TRBV6-5,CASSPETGSGNTIYF
TRBV7-6,CASSPQNRGFTEAFF
TRBV27,CASSSSGGLPGNTIYF
TRBV27,CASSPRWTGSSPLHF
TRBV4-1,CASRRGTGELNTEAFF
TRBV7-2,CASSWGQGGNGYTF
TRBV5-8,CASSLSRYEQYF
TRBV5-1,CASSLGQRLGANVLTF
TRBV4-1,CASSQVAGYDTQYF
TRBV6-5,CASSYTGQSTYEQYF
TRBV4-1,CASSQSETAYNEQFF
TRBV7-2,CASRSGLAGGPFDTQYF
TRBV27,CASSPRQDSYEQYF
TRBV6-1,CASSEGGGGTSNQPQHF
TRBV19,CASSRQDFTDTQYF
TRBV4-1,CASSQGRGGSGADTQYF
TRBV14,CASSHDTRSYNEQFF
TRBV18,CASSPPGARVEKLFF
TRBV28,CASRKTGFYNEQFF
TRBV14,CASSPGLVAYNEQFF
TRBV19,CASRHRDLNTEAFF
TRBV11-2,CASSFTSESLEQYF
TRBV28,CASSLRDRGETQYF